Listed below are T cell receptor beta chains from one sample, sequenced in a study of PD-1 blockade in classical Hodgkin lymphoma. Method: immunoSEQ multiplex PCR; TCRdb's copy keeps in-frame clones and lacks some. The table lists fewer than 90,000 clones, about 93% of them singletons. Material: peripheral blood mononuclear cells (PBMCs). The receptors were gathered from a human donor with classical Hodgkin lymphoma. Each CDR3 is given with its conserved first and last residue. The D gene is left open where the match is weak. Clone size is not always given. Where it is, it says once, few, many or a class for expanded clones.

D | J | V | length | size | CDR3 | DNA
TRBD1 | TRBJ1-1 | TRBV2 | 13 | NA | CASRRDRGTEAFF | TGTGCCAGCAGGAGAGACAGGGGCACTGAAGCTTTCTTT
NA | TRBJ1-5 | TRBV10-3 | 13 | NA | CATRSGGSEPQHF | TGTGCCACTCGCTCAGGAGGGTCCGAACCCCAGCATTTT
NA | TRBJ2-7 | TRBV29-1 | 14 | NA | CSVEVQGGSYEQYF | TGCAGCGTTGAGGTACAGGGAGGCTCCTACGAGCAGTACTTC
NA | TRBJ1-5 | TRBV19 | 14 | NA | CASSSRQPGQPQHF | TGTGCCAGTAGTAGTAGACAGCCAGGCCAGCCCCAGCATTTT
TRBD1 | TRBJ1-1 | TRBV7-9 | 16 | NA | CASSRTGTVRGGEAFF | TGTGCCAGCAGCCGAACAGGGACAGTAAGGGGGGGTGAAGCTTTCTTT
NA | TRBJ2-7 | TRBV7-9 | 12 | NA | CASSFVRNEQYF | TGTGCCAGCAGCTTCGTACGGAACGAGCAGTACTTC
TRBD1 | TRBJ1-1 | TRBV6-1 | 14 | NA | CASRPIQGVTEAFF | TGTGCCAGCAGGCCTATTCAGGGGGTCACTGAAGCTTTCTTT
NA | TRBJ1-1 | TRBV7-9 | 13 | once | CASSFTLDSEAFF | TGTGCCAGCAGCTTTACTCTGGACAGCGAAGCTTTCTTT
NA | TRBJ2-1 | TRBV5-1 | 12 | NA | CASSLDPPKQFF | TGCGCCAGCAGCTTGGACCCCCCTAAGCAGTTCTTC
NA | TRBJ1-5 | TRBV6-1 | 15 | NA | CASSGPTHSNQPQHF | TGTGCCAGCAGTGGGCCTACGCATAGCAATCAGCCCCAGCATTTT
NA | TRBJ1-2 | TRBV7-9 | 15 | NA | CASSLHEGENYGYTF | TGTGCCAGCAGCTTACATGAGGGAGAAAACTATGGCTACACCTTC
NA | TRBJ1-4 | TRBV30 | 15 | NA | CAWSAGVGTNEKLFF | TGTGCCTGGAGTGCAGGGGTGGGGACTAATGAAAAACTGTTTTTT
TRBD2 | TRBJ2-5 | TRBV23-1 | 18 | NA | CASSQRERTSGLQETQYF | TGCGCCAGCAGTCAACGGGAGCGGACTAGCGGTCTTCAAGAGACCCAGTACTTC
TRBD2 | TRBJ2-5 | TRBV11-2 | 16 | NA | CASSLDRLLAGETQYF | TGTGCCAGCAGCTTAGATCGTTTGCTAGCGGGAGAGACCCAGTACTTC
TRBD1 | TRBJ2-1 | TRBV5-4 | 13 | NA | CASSIDRGGEQFF | TGTGCCAGCAGCATAGACAGGGGCGGTGAGCAGTTCTTC
TRBD1 | TRBJ2-7 | TRBV28 | 14 | NA | CASSLTPDSGTGYF | TGTGCCAGCAGTTTGACTCCAGATTCGGGGACAGGGTACTTC
NA | TRBJ2-3 | TRBV21-1 | 18 | NA | CASSKKPAGQRGADTQYF | TGTGCCAGCAGCAAAAAACCCGCCGGACAGCGGGGGGCAGATACGCAGTATTTT
TRBD1 | TRBJ2-5 | TRBV11-2 | 13 | NA | CASSTGGRETQYF | TGTGCCAGCAGCACAGGGGGAAGAGAGACCCAGTACTTC
NA | TRBJ2-5 | TRBV7-2 | 14 | NA | CASSWDREKETQYF | TGTGCCAGCAGCTGGGACCGGGAGAAGGAGACCCAGTACTTC
TRBD1 | TRBJ1-5 | TRBV28 | 18 | NA | CASSDPDPGQRRNQPQHF | TGTGCCAGCAGTGACCCGGACCCGGGACAGAGGAGGAATCAGCCCCAGCATTTT
NA | TRBJ1-2 | TRBV6-4 | 11 | few | CASSDAYGYTF | TGTGCCAGCAGTGACGCCTATGGCTACACCTTC
NA | TRBJ1-6 | TRBV2 | 22 | NA | CASSEGTLLETGLSSYNSPLHF | TGTGCCAGCAGTGAAGGGACTCTCCTTGAGACAGGCCTGAGCTCCTATAATTCACCCCTCCACTTT
TRBD2 | TRBJ2-3 | TRBV7-9 | 17 | NA | CASSLSSGRAGRETQYF | TGTGCCAGCAGCTTGTCCAGCGGGAGGGCCGGGAGGGAGACGCAGTATTTT
TRBD2 | TRBJ2-1 | TRBV7-2 | 15 | NA | CASSASGRSYNEQFF | TGTGCCAGCAGCGCTAGCGGGAGGTCCTACAATGAGCAGTTCTTC
TRBD2 | TRBJ2-5 | TRBV5-1 | 15 | NA | CASSLDTGGQETQYF | TGCGCCAGCAGCTTGGACACGGGGGGTCAAGAGACCCAGTACTTC
TRBD1 | TRBJ2-6 | TRBV5-1 | 19 | NA | CASSLGTGGSLSGANVLTF | TGCGCCAGCAGCTTAGGGACAGGGGGCTCCCTGAGTGGGGCCAACGTCCTGACTTTC
TRBD1 | TRBJ1-1 | TRBV28 | 16 | few | CASSLGTGTGYTEAFF | TGTGCCAGCAGTTTGGGTACCGGGACAGGGTACACTGAAGCTTTCTTT
NA | TRBJ2-5 | TRBV6-6 | 13 | NA | CASTDLEGDSQYF | TGTGCCAGCACCGACTTGGAGGGGGACAGCCAGTACTTC
NA | TRBJ2-7 | TRBV1 | 14 | NA | CTDRREHTVCEQYF | TGCACCGATAGGAGGGAACATACGGTCTGCGAGCAGTACTTC
NA | TRBJ1-2 | TRBV10-2 | 11 | NA | CASGDEYGYTF | TGCGCCAGCGGGGACGAGTATGGCTACACCTTC
NA | TRBJ1-5 | TRBV7-2 | 13 | NA | CASSLGAGQPQHF | TGTGCCAGCAGCTTAGGGGCCGGTCAGCCCCAGCATTTT
TRBD1 | TRBJ1-3 | TRBV7-2 | 14 | NA | CASRQGQAGNTIYF | TGTGCCAGCAGACAAGGACAGGCTGGAAACACCATATATTTT
NA | TRBJ1-2 | TRBV7-2 | 14 | NA | CASSLGRAYYGYTF | TGTGCCAGCAGCTTAGGCAGGGCCTACTATGGCTACACCTTC
TRBD1 | TRBJ1-3 | TRBV27 | 15 | NA | CASSSTGTGGNTIYF | TGTGCCAGCAGTTCTACCGGGACAGGGGGAAACACCATATATTTT
NA | TRBJ2-1 | TRBV29-1 | 11 | NA | CSAEDNSEQFF | TGCAGCGCGGAGGACAACAGTGAGCAGTTCTTC
NA | TRBJ2-5 | TRBV6-5 | 13 | NA | CASRRPKPETQYF | TGTGCCAGCAGACGTCCGAAACCTGAGACCCAGTACTTC
NA | TRBJ2-7 | TRBV25-1 | 15 | NA | CASSEYRGSPYEQYF | TGTGCCAGCAGTGAATATCGTGGCAGCCCCTACGAGCAGTACTTC
NA | TRBJ1-1 | TRBV2 | 11 | NA | CASDKRIEAFF | TGTGCCAGCGATAAACGAATTGAAGCTTTCTTT
TRBD1 | TRBJ2-7 | TRBV27 | 17 | NA | CASSLSGTGMSSYEQYF | TGTGCCAGCAGTTTATCAGGGACAGGGATGAGCTCCTACGAGCAGTACTTC
TRBD2 | TRBJ2-2 | TRBV19 | 16 | NA | CASSIGASGRHGELFF | TGTGCCAGTAGTATAGGAGCTAGCGGGAGACACGGGGAGCTGTTTTTT
NA | TRBJ2-7 | TRBV7-6 | 14 | NA | CASSLVAAPDEQYF | TGTGCCAGCAGCTTAGTGGCGGCCCCAGACGAGCAGTACTTC
NA | TRBJ2-7 | TRBV18 | 14 | NA | CASSPQQRGYEQYF | TGTGCCAGCTCACCACAGCAGAGGGGCTACGAGCAGTACTTC
TRBD1 | TRBJ2-7 | TRBV28 | 16 | NA | CASRLSERGHSHEQYF | TGTGCCAGCAGACTCTCGGAGAGGGGGCATAGCCACGAGCAGTACTTC
NA | TRBJ2-7 | TRBV15 | 15 | NA | CATSSPESGSYEQYF | TGTGCCACCAGCAGCCCGGAGTCGGGCTCCTACGAGCAGTACTTC